The 27 T cell receptor beta chains in this list originate from one sample, sequenced in a study of T-cell memory formation after mild COVID-19. TCRdb recomputed calls from the 5' RACE reads with MiXCR, one row per CDR3 protein. The sample has some 250,000 distinct CDR3 sequences, roughly a tenth seen once. The sequencing input was PBMCs or a T cell subset sorted from them (not recorded which). Receptors originate from a man younger than 30 who had mild COVID-19 (a few samples of this study predate the infection). Cell type and time point are not known.

This rearrangement joins TRBV6-6 to TRBJ1-5; the D gene is possibly TRBD1 (5 bases). The CDR3 length is 15 residues. The germline gives CDR1 MNHNY, CDR2 SVGAGI (reference sequence). V was cut by 10 bases and J by 2 bases, with 18 bases left in between. CDR3: CATLFGGRGNQPQHF. CDR3 in DNA: TGTGCCACCTTGTTTGGGGGGAGGGGCAATCAGCCCCAGCATTTT.

This clonotype was detected a few times. The chain carries TRBV2 and TRBJ2-3, with D possibly being TRBD1 (6 bases). This CDR3 region has 14 residues. Germline V gene lookup returns CDR1 SNHLY and CDR2 FYNNEI. Trimming stripped 5 bases from V and 6 bases from J, with 15 bases between. The CDR3 protein is CASSPGQAFDTQYF. CDR3 in DNA: TGTGCCAGCAGTCCGGGACAAGCGTTCGATACGCAGTATTTT.

This clonotype has only a few counts. The rearrangement links TRBV7-2 to TRBJ2-3; 7 nucleotides match TRBD2. The germline gives CDR1 SGHTA, CDR2 FQGNSA. This CDR3 is built from 12 residues. V dropped 6 bases and J dropped 4; count of bases not matched to a gene: 1. CDR3 sequence (DNA): TGTGCCAGCAGGCGGGAGTCAGATACGCAGTATTTT. Residues: CASRRESDTQYF.

This clonotype has a count of ten or more. The J gene is TRBJ1-1, the V gene TRBV12-3 or TRBV12-4, with a possible D match to TRBD1 (6 bases). The germline V and J ends were trimmed by 6 bases and 0 bases, with 23 bases remaining between them. The CDR3 length is 18 residues. This CDR3 reads CASSAQGRGVLMNTEAFF. CDR3 nucleotide sequence: TGTGCCAGCAGCGCGCAGGGGAGGGGAGTCCTCATGAACACTGAAGCTTTCTTT.

The J gene is TRBJ2-4, the V gene TRBV4-3, with TRBD2 matching 7 bases. Unmatched junction bases numbered 10, after V lost 0 bases and J lost 8 bases. Germline V CDR1 and CDR2: LGHNA, YSLEER. This CDR3 contains 16 residues. Here the CDR3 DNA reads TGCGCCAGCAGCCAAGATCCCCTGGGACTAAGGGACATTCAGTACTTC. Protein sequence: CASSQDPLGLRDIQYF.

Only a few counts were recorded for this clonotype. CDR3 in amino acids: CASSQQGNGNTEAFF. For the CDR3, the DNA is TGTGCCAGCAGCCAACAGGGGAATGGGAACACTGAAGCTTTCTTT. The rearrangement joins TRBV7-2 to TRBJ1-1; 7 bases map to TRBD1. Germline loops: CDR1 SGHTA, CDR2 FQGNSA. V dropped 5 bases and J dropped 1; count of bases not matched to a gene: 7. The CDR3 length is 15 residues.

The V call is TRBV24-1, the J call TRBJ2-2, with D hard to call. V was pared by 3 bases and J by 6 bases, with 7 bases between. CDR3 length: 13 residues. Germline-derived CDR1 and CDR2 are KGHDR and SFDVKD. The CDR3 sequence: CATSDSRAGELFF. The CDR3, as DNA: TGTGCCACCAGTGATAGCCGGGCCGGGGAGCTGTTTTTT.

Only a few counts were recorded for this clonotype. The V call is TRBV7-3, the J call TRBJ1-1, with 8 bases matching TRBD1. The CDR3 is 13 amino acids. The germline gives CDR1 SGHTA, CDR2 FQGTGA. Germline trimming cut 4 bases from V and 3 bases from J; bases unmatched to any gene: 1. The CDR3 DNA follows: TGTGCCAGCAGCTCACAGGGGGACACTGAAGCTTTCTTT. Protein product: CASSSQGDTEAFF.

This chain uses TRBV20-1 with TRBJ2-1, with D possibly being TRBD2 (6 bases). CDR3 length equals 15 residues. V lost 6 bases to trimming and J lost 2 bases, with 17 bases between them. From germline, CDR1 is DFQATT and CDR2 SNEGSKA (reference sequence). The CDR3 sequence is CSATFGGAPYNEQFF. CDR3 sequence (DNA): TGCAGTGCAACTTTCGGGGGAGCCCCCTACAATGAGCAGTTCTTC.

There are a few counts of this clonotype. This chain uses TRBV2 with TRBJ1-2; unclear D gene. V gave up 3 bases and J gave up 0 bases, with 14 bases separating them. The CDR3 is made up of 16 amino acids. Germline V gene sequence: CDR1 SNHLY, CDR2 FYNNEI. The CDR3 sequence is CASSDSWTVANYGYTF. In DNA form, the CDR3 reads TGTGCCAGCAGTGATTCTTGGACGGTAGCTAACTATGGCTACACCTTC.

This clonotype was detected many times. The genes are TRBV11-2 and TRBJ2-1; D tentatively reads TRBD1 or TRBD2 (6 bases each). Germline V gene data show CDR1 as SGHAT and CDR2 as FQNNGV. The CDR3 spans 14 residues. V shed 6 bases and J shed 2 bases, with 11 bases lying between them. The CDR3 loop is CASRIRGPYNEQFF. CDR3 nucleotides: TGTGCCAGCAGAATCCGGGGGCCCTACAATGAGCAGTTCTTC.

CDR3 in amino acids: CASSQVPRKGREGETQYF. CDR3 nucleotides: TGCGCCAGCAGCCAAGTCCCCCGAAAAGGACGAGAGGGAGAGACCCAGTACTTC. V and J are TRBV4-3 and TRBJ2-5; tentatively, D is TRBD2 (5 bases). Trimming removed 1 base at V and 4 bases at J, with 22 bases between. Germline V gives CDR1 LGHNA, CDR2 YSLEER. The CDR3 runs 18 residues.

This sequence joins TRBV7-2 and TRBJ1-5; 8 bases map to TRBD1. Germline V gene lookup returns CDR1 SGHTA and CDR2 FQGNSA. CDR3 length: 16 residues. The J segment lost 6 bases and the V segment lost 0 bases, leaving 7 bases of the junction unmatched. CDR3 DNA sequence: TGTGCCAGCAGCTTAGCATATCAGGGGGCTGGTCAGCCCCAGCATTTT. Its protein is CASSLAYQGAGQPQHF.

Many counts were recorded for this clonotype. The rearrangement links TRBV5-1 to TRBJ2-5, with 7 bases identical to TRBD1. With V trimmed by 4 bases and J by 2 bases, 8 bases remained unmatched. The CDR3 is 15 residues long. Germline-derived CDR1 and CDR2 are SGHRS and YFSETQ. This CDR3 is CASSQRGGQQETQYF. The CDR3 nucleotides read TGCGCCAGCAGCCAGAGAGGGGGACAGCAAGAGACCCAGTACTTC.

This clonotype showed up many times. V and J are TRBV4-1 and TRBJ1-5; perhaps TRBD1 as D (5 bases). Germline CDR1 MGHRA, CDR2 YSYEKL. Trimming removed 1 base from V and 4 bases from J, with 17 bases in between. The CDR3 extends over 17 amino acids. The CDR3 protein is CASSQVRGPTTNQPQHF. Here the CDR3 DNA reads TGCGCCAGCAGCCAAGTCCGGGGCCCGACTACTAATCAGCCCCAGCATTTT.

The gene calls are TRBV12-3 or TRBV12-4 and TRBJ2-6; 7 bases align to TRBD2. This CDR3 contains 14 residues. After removal of 8 bases from V and 2 bases from J, the junction contained 3 bases not matched to a gene. CDR3 protein: CASGRGAGANVLTF. CDR3 DNA sequence: TGTGCCAGCGGACGGGGGGCTGGGGCCAACGTCCTGACTTTC.

This clonotype was found once. The V gene is TRBV5-4, the J gene TRBJ2-2; 11 bases align to TRBD1. Germline-derived CDR1 and CDR2 are SGHNT and YYREEE (reference sequence). V lost 3 bases and J lost 5; bases outside the gene matches: 6. The CDR3 totals 16 residues. CDR3 in amino acids: CASSSGQGARTGELFF. The CDR3 DNA reads TGTGCCAGCAGCTCCGGACAGGGGGCAAGGACCGGGGAGCTGTTTTTT.

A few counts support this clonotype. The chain has TRBV20-1 and TRBJ2-5; 8 bases are a match to TRBD2. Trimming at V came to 5 bases and at J to 0 bases, leaving 5 bases not matched to a gene. This CDR3 has 14 residues. Looked up from germline, CDR1 is DFQATT and CDR2 is SNEGSKA (reference sequence). CDR3 in amino acids: CSADSGAYQETQYF. The CDR3, as DNA: TGCAGTGCTGATAGCGGGGCTTACCAAGAGACCCAGTACTTC.

On this clonotype itself: The junction departs from the called germline gene at one end, perhaps through a read error. CDR3 in amino acids: CASSGGQGASENIKYF. The CDR3 coding sequence is TGCGCCAGCAGCGGGGGACAGGGGGCGTCGGAAAACATTAAGTACTTC. This rearrangement joins TRBV5-1 to TRBJ2-4, with TRBD1 matching over 12 bases. In germline, CDR1 is SGHRS, CDR2 YFSETQ. The CDR3 has 16 amino acids.

The gene calls are TRBV7-9 and TRBJ2-3, with 7 bases matching TRBD2. Trimming at V came to 5 bases and at J to 1 base, leaving 12 bases not matched to a gene. Germline loops: CDR1 SEHNR, CDR2 FQNEAQ (reference sequence). CDR3 length: 17 amino acids. Here the CDR3 reads CASSPTRLASRTDTQYF. The CDR3 region has the DNA TGTGCCAGCAGCCCGACCCGACTAGCTTCTCGCACAGATACGCAGTATTTT.

The chain is built from TRBV4-3 and TRBJ1-1; D uncertain. The CDR3 consists of 17 residues. V was cut by 1 base and J by 4 bases, with 19 bases left in between. Germline CDR1 reads LGHNA; CDR2 reads YSLEER. The chain's CDR3 is CASSQGATIALGTEAFF. CDR3 bases: TGCGCCAGCAGCCAAGGGGCTACCATAGCTCTGGGCACTGAAGCTTTCTTT.

The DNA for the CDR3 is TGTGCCTGGAGTGCAACAGGACAGGGCCTAACGCAGTATTTT. Amino acid sequence: CAWSATGQGLTQYF. The chain combines TRBV30 with TRBJ2-3; 8 bases fit TRBD1. Germline loops: CDR1 GTSNPN, CDR2 SVGIG (reference sequence). V trimming: 1 base; J trimming: 9 bases; junction bases outside the gene matches: 9. The CDR3 sequence is 14 residues long.

This clonotype was counted at least ten times. This rearrangement joins TRBV27 to TRBJ2-1; 8 nucleotides agree with TRBD1. J lost 7 bases, V lost 6 bases, and 5 bases had no gene match. Germline-derived CDR1 and CDR2 are MNHEY and SMNVEV (reference sequence). The CDR3 is made up of 13 amino acids. The CDR3 coding sequence is TGTGCCAGCAGGCCAGGGGGCGGGAATGAGCAGTTCTTC. It is translated as CASRPGGGNEQFF.

In this sample, this clonotype turned up a few times. The chain couples TRBV19 to TRBJ2-1; 7 positions agree with TRBD1. The trim removed 9 bases at V and 0 bases at J, leaving 8 bases unmatched. CDR3 length equals 15 residues. CDR1 is LNHDA and CDR2 is SQIVND in the germline V gene (reference sequence). The CDR3 protein is CASGWAGGSYNEQFF. CDR3 DNA: TGTGCCAGCGGGTGGGCAGGGGGCTCCTACAATGAGCAGTTCTTC. The full variable domain, rest sourced from reference TRBV19 and TRBJ2-1, is DGGITQSPKYLFRKEGQNVTLSCEQNLNHDAMYWYRQDPGQGLRLIYYSQIVNDFQKGDIAEGYSVSREKKESFPLTVTSAQKNPTAFYLCASGWAGGSYNEQFFGPGTRLTVL.

This clonotype was counted many times. The V and J genes are TRBV20-1 and TRBJ1-1; the D gene is possibly TRBD1 (5 bases). The CDR3 totals 11 residues. Germline V gives CDR1 DFQATT, CDR2 SNEGSKA (reference sequence). V shed 4 bases and J shed 14 bases, with 17 bases lying between them. The CDR3 is CSANLREPGFF. DNA for the CDR3: TGCAGTGCTAACCTCAGGGAACCCGGCTTCTTT.

The chain couples TRBV6-5 to TRBJ1-4; D call uncertain. Germline V gene sequence: CDR1 MNHEY, CDR2 SVGAGI. With 2 bases removed from V and 8 bases from J, the gap between germline ends came to 12 bases. The CDR3 is 14 residues long. The CDR3 sequence: CASSYRPTQEKLFF. Written as DNA, the CDR3 is TGTGCCAGCAGTTACAGACCCACCCAGGAAAAACTGTTTTTT.

This clonotype was recorded at least ten times. The CDR3 sequence is CSARVPGASYGYTF. In nucleotides, the CDR3 is TGCAGTGCTAGAGTCCCAGGGGCCTCCTATGGCTACACCTTC. This chain links TRBV20-1 with TRBJ1-2; D may be TRBD1 (6 bases). This CDR3 has 14 residues. V was pared by 1 base and J by 4 bases, with 13 bases between. Looked up from germline, CDR1 is DFQATT and CDR2 is SNEGSKA (reference sequence).